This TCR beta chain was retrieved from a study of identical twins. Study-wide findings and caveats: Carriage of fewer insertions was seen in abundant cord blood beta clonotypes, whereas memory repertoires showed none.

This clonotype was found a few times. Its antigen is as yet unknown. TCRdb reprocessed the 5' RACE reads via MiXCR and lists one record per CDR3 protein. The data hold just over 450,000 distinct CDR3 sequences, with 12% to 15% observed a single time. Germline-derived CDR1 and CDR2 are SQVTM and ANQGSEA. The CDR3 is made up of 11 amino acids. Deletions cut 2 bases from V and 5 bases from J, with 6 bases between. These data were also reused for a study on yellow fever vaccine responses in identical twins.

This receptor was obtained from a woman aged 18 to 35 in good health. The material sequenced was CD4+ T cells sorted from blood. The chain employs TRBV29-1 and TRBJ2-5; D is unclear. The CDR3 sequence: CSVEMKETQYF. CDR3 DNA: TGCAGCGTTGAAATGAAGGAGACCCAGTACTTC. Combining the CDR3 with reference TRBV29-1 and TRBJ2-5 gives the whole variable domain SAVISQKPSRDICQRGTSLTIQCQVDSQVTMMFWYRQQPGQSLTLIATANQGSEATYESGFVIDKFPISRPNLTFSTLTVSNMSPEDSSIYLCSVEMKETQYFGPGTRLLVL.